The 28 T cell receptor beta chains listed next were all sequenced from one sample in a study of blood T cell repertoires in COVID-19 (dated by TCRdb to between 2020 and 2021). Library prep was done by the immunoSEQ multiplex PCR assay. Here the immuneACCESS table is served through TCRdb, limited to in-frame sequences with V and J called. Missing clones are a known gap in these copies; in checked studies unresolved V genes cover under half, and the rest lacks a known reason. This sample is represented by 150,000 to 200,000 clones; approximately 82% of them were singletons. The ten largest account for about 20% of the sample. Sequencing input: peripheral blood. The source is a woman of 80 years or more with acute or convalescent COVID-19.

The chain employs TRBV5-1 and TRBJ2-2; 7 bases match TRBD2. Looked up from germline, CDR1 is SGHRS and CDR2 is YFSETQ. Trimming at V came to 3 bases and at J to 6 bases, leaving 5 bases not matched to a gene. This CDR3 is 14 amino acids long. The CDR3: CASSSGLVAGELFF. The CDR3 region has the DNA TGCGCCAGCAGCTCCGGACTAGTGGCCGGGGAGCTGTTTTTT.

The chain couples TRBV5-4 to TRBJ1-2; D not certain. V was clipped by 0 bases and J by 4 bases, with 7 bases between them. From germline, CDR1 is SGHNT and CDR2 YYREEE (reference sequence). The CDR3 length is 13 residues. CDR3 protein: CASSLGAVYGYTF. CDR3 in DNA: TGTGCCAGCAGCTTGGGGGCTGTCTATGGCTACACCTTC.

This clone was seen once. This chain joins TRBV10-2 and TRBJ1-5; possible D gene TRBD1, 5 bases. The CDR3 extends over 16 amino acids. The germline V gene encodes CDR1 WSHSY and CDR2 SAAADI. The V and J ends lost 2 bases and 5 bases respectively, with 16 bases between them. CDR3 in amino acids: CASSEQMTAFHQPQHF. The DNA for the CDR3 is TGCGCCAGCAGTGAGCAAATGACAGCATTTCATCAGCCCCAGCATTTT.

The chain links TRBV19 to TRBJ2-7; 8 bases line up with TRBD1. In germline, CDR1 is LNHDA, CDR2 SQIVND (reference sequence). The CDR3 consists of 14 residues. With V trimmed by 4 bases and J by 5 bases, 7 bases remained unmatched. The CDR3 is CASSNDRGADEQYF. The CDR3 DNA follows: TGTGCCAGTAGTAACGACAGGGGTGCCGACGAGCAGTACTTC.

The chain employs TRBV7-2 and TRBJ2-5, with D uncertain. The germline CDR1 and CDR2 sequences are SGHTA and FQGNSA. This CDR3 is built from 11 residues. V was pared by 3 bases and J by 5 bases, with 4 bases between. CDR3 residues: CASSFSETQYF. The CDR3, as DNA: TGTGCCAGCAGCTTTTCGGAGACCCAGTACTTC.

The genes are TRBV11-2 and TRBJ1-2; possible D gene TRBD1, 5 bases. The CDR3 length is 14 residues. The V end lost 1 base, the J end lost 3 bases, and 9 bases lay between the germline ends. CDR1 SGHAT and CDR2 FQNNGV come from the germline V gene. The CDR3 DNA sequence: TGTGCCAGCAGCTTAGGTCGGGGGTACTATGGCTACACCTTC. This codes for CASSLGRGYYGYTF.

The chain employs TRBV2 and TRBJ1-6; D is undetermined. V lost 4 bases and J lost 7, with 14 bases in between. Per the germline V gene, CDR1 is SNHLY and CDR2 is FYNNEI. The CDR3 sequence is 15 residues long. The CDR3 loop is CASSVIATENSPLHF. The CDR3 DNA reads as TGTGCCAGCAGTGTTATCGCAACAGAAAATTCACCCCTCCACTTT.

V is TRBV23-1 and J is TRBJ1-4, with TRBD1 as a possible D gene (5 bases). TRBV23-1 is recorded as an ORF, its role being uncertain. V shed 9 bases and J shed 8 bases, with 16 bases lying between them. The CDR3 totals 13 residues. CDR3 coding DNA: TGCGCCAGAAGGGCCACAGGAGAGGAAAAACTGTTTTTT. This gives the protein CARRATGEEKLFF.

The V call is TRBV19, the J call TRBJ2-2; D possibly corresponds to TRBD2 (7 bases). The length of the CDR3 is 14 residues. The V and J ends lost 6 bases and 6 bases respectively, with 14 bases between them. CDR1 and CDR2 (germline): LNHDA, SQIVND (reference sequence). CDR3 bases: TGTGCCAGTAGCAAGGGGGGGCTCTCCGGGGAGCTGTTTTTT. Its translation is CASSKGGLSGELFF.

The V and J genes are TRBV4-3 and TRBJ2-3, with 10 bases matching TRBD2. V was clipped by 0 bases and J by 3 bases; unmatched bases: 3. From germline, CDR1 is LGHNA and CDR2 YSLEER. This CDR3 has 16 residues. CDR3 amino acids: CASSQEPAGGTDTQYF. The CDR3 bases are TGCGCCAGCAGCCAAGAACCAGCGGGAGGGACAGATACGCAGTATTTT.

The gene calls are TRBV6-4 and TRBJ2-7; 7 nucleotides line up with TRBD1. This CDR3 comprises 15 residues. The germline CDR1 and CDR2 sequences are MRHNA and SNTAGT. Trimming took 3 bases from V and 4 from J; bases not matched to a gene: 9. CDR3 protein: CASSDLGTDQYEQYF. CDR3 sequence (DNA): TGTGCCAGCAGTGATCTGGGGACAGACCAATACGAGCAGTACTTC.

This chain links TRBV5-6 with TRBJ1-2; D possibly corresponds to TRBD1 (6 bases). Germline assignment: CDR1 SGHDT and CDR2 YYEEEE. The germline V and J ends were trimmed by 7 bases and 8 bases, with 30 bases remaining between them. The CDR3 is 17 amino acids. CDR3 DNA sequence: TGTGCCAGCGCCGAACACCGGGGGGGGGCGCAAAAAGAAGGCTACACCTTC. Protein product: CASAEHRGGAQKEGYTF.

The chain has TRBV27 and TRBJ2-7; 8 positions match TRBD1. The CDR3 covers 16 residues. Germline V lookup: CDR1 MNHEY, CDR2 SMNVEV (reference sequence). Germline trimming cut 0 bases from V and 4 bases from J; bases unmatched to any gene: 8. CDR3 sequence: CASSLSVAGGAYEQYF. For the CDR3, the DNA is TGTGCCAGCAGTTTATCCGTGGCAGGGGGCGCATACGAGCAGTACTTC.

As concerns this clone: A junction end diverges from the germline sequence, so it may reflect a read error. This chain connects TRBV5-4 to TRBJ2-7; TRBD2 aligns across 13 bases. The CDR3 loop spans 14 amino acids. CDR1 SGHNT and CDR2 YYREEE come from the germline V gene (reference sequence). CDR3 sequence reads: CASSSPGTSGKEVF. As DNA, the CDR3 is TGTGCCAGCAGCTCCCCCGGGACTAGCGGGAAAGAAGTTTTC.

The chain uses TRBV7-9 and TRBJ1-2, with TRBD1 matching 8 bases. CDR1 is SEHNR and CDR2 is FQNEAQ in the germline V gene (reference sequence). With 3 bases clipped from V and 0 bases from J, the junction kept 6 bases outside the gene matches. CDR3 length: 16 residues. DNA for the CDR3: TGTGCCAGCAGCTTTGGGGACAGGCGATCTAACTATGGCTACACCTTC. Translating gives CASSFGDRRSNYGYTF. The full variable domain, completed using reference TRBV7-9 and TRBJ1-2, is DTGVSQNPRHKITKRGQNVTFRCDPISEHNRLYWYRQTLGQGPEFLTYFQNEAQLEKSRLLSDRFSAERPKGSFSTLEIQRTEQGDSAMYLCASSFGDRRSNYGYTFGSGTRLTVV.

This chain connects TRBV12-5 to TRBJ1-1; D is undetermined. Germline CDR1 LGHNT, CDR2 FRNRAP. The V and J ends lost 1 base and 4 bases respectively, with 13 bases between them. This CDR3 comprises 15 residues. DNA for the CDR3: TGTGCTAGTGGTTTGGGAAACTTGCTGTCCACTGAAGCTTTCTTT. Amino acid sequence: CASGLGNLLSTEAFF.

This clone was picked up one time. This chain connects TRBV5-4 to TRBJ1-6; D gene unclear. Trimming shortened V by 2 bases and J by 9 bases, and 6 bases separated the two germline ends. Germline loops: CDR1 SGHNT, CDR2 YYREEE (reference sequence). CDR3 length equals 12 residues. CDR3 sequence: CASSLQTSPLHF. DNA of the CDR3: TGTGCCAGCAGCTTACAGACTTCACCCCTCCACTTT.

The sample holds a few counts of this clone. The CDR3: CASSFEQSYEQYF. CDR3 in DNA: TGTGCCAGCAGCTTCGAGCAATCCTACGAGCAGTACTTC. This rearrangement joins TRBV7-9 to TRBJ2-7; D is unresolved. Per the germline V gene, CDR1 is SEHNR and CDR2 is FQNEAQ (reference sequence). This CDR3 contains 13 residues. V lost 3 bases and J lost 1, with 7 bases in between. The variable domain in full, completed from reference TRBV7-9 and TRBJ2-7, reads DTGVSQNPRHKITKRGQNVTFRCDPISEHNRLYWYRQTLGQGPEFLTYFQNEAQLEKSRLLSDRFSAERPKGSFSTLEIQRTEQGDSAMYLCASSFEQSYEQYFGPGTRLTVT.

A single count supports this clone. The chain joins TRBV7-8 to TRBJ1-2, with D tentatively TRBD1 (5 bases). With 4 bases removed from V and 4 bases from J, the gap between germline ends came to 13 bases. The CDR3 length is 14 residues. In germline, CDR1 is SGHVS, CDR2 FQNEAQ. The CDR3 DNA reads TGTGCCAGCAGCTCTGGGGCAGGGTTCTATGGCTACACCTTC. It translates to CASSSGAGFYGYTF.

This clone was recorded only once. The chain is built from TRBV9 and TRBJ2-3; D unresolved. The CDR3 extends over 14 amino acids. Trimming took off 6 bases at V and 2 bases at J, with 13 bases between the two ends. Germline CDR1 reads SGDLS; CDR2 reads YYNGEE. This CDR3 is CASNLESPTDTQYF. The DNA of the CDR3 is TGTGCCAGCAACTTAGAATCCCCCACAGATACGCAGTATTTT.

This clone was detected only a few times. The V gene is TRBV7-9, the J gene TRBJ1-2, with 7 bases aligning to TRBD1. With 2 bases clipped from V and 7 bases from J, the junction kept 10 bases outside the gene matches. Per germline, CDR1 SEHNR and CDR2 FQNEAQ (reference sequence). The CDR3 spans 15 residues. DNA of the CDR3: TGTGCCAGCAGCTTAACGTCGACAGGGATCGCTGGCTACACCTTC. Translated, it gives CASSLTSTGIAGYTF.

Here the CDR3 DNA reads TGTGCCAGTACTACCGGGACTAGCGGACGGGAGCAGTTCTTC. Its translation: CASTTGTSGREQFF. The rearrangement joins TRBV6-5 to TRBJ2-1; 11 bases map to TRBD2. Germline values: CDR1 MNHEY, CDR2 SVGAGI. Losses at the gene ends were 9 bases for V and 10 bases for J; bases not matched to a gene: 11. The CDR3 extends over 14 amino acids.

The rearrangement joins TRBV5-1 to TRBJ2-3; 11 nucleotides line up with TRBD2. The CDR3 sequence is 15 residues long. The V gene's germline CDR1 is SGHRS and CDR2 YFSETQ. Unmatched junction bases numbered 6, after V lost 1 base and J lost 8 bases. Written as DNA, the CDR3 is TGCGCCAGCAGCTTGAATCTAGCGGGAGGCGGTACGCAGTATTTT. Translation: CASSLNLAGGGTQYF.

This chain connects TRBV6-5 to TRBJ1-2; weak D call: TRBD1 (6 bases). The CDR3 totals 12 residues. Trimming stripped 6 bases from V and 7 bases from J, with 12 bases between. Germline assignment: CDR1 MNHEY and CDR2 SVGAGI. DNA for the CDR3: TGTGCCAGCAGACCTGGGACATCTGGCTACACCTTC. This sequence encodes CASRPGTSGYTF.

This chain joins TRBV30 and TRBJ2-1, with TRBD2 as a possible D gene (6 bases). Trimming removed 2 bases at V and 2 bases at J, with 16 bases between. This CDR3 contains 16 residues. In germline, CDR1 is GTSNPN, CDR2 SVGIG (reference sequence). The CDR3 sequence: CAWSWFRGAAYNEQFF. DNA of the CDR3: TGTGCCTGGAGTTGGTTTCGCGGGGCCGCCTACAATGAGCAGTTCTTC.

V usage is TRBV30 and J usage is TRBJ2-3, with TRBD2 matching 7 bases. V lost 2 bases and J lost 0; bases outside the gene matches: 8. The CDR3 extends over 16 amino acids. CDR1 is GTSNPN and CDR2 is SVGIG in the germline V gene (reference sequence). The CDR3 DNA follows: TGTGCCTGGAGTTGGCTTCTAGCGGTGAGCACAGATACGCAGTATTTT. This codes for CAWSWLLAVSTDTQYF.

This clone was seen repeatedly, ten times or more. This chain connects TRBV2 to TRBJ2-1; possibly TRBD2 for D (6 bases). Germline CDR1 reads SNHLY; CDR2 reads FYNNEI. Trimming took 6 bases from V and 4 from J, leaving 19 bases between them. This CDR3 comprises 16 residues. CDR3 protein: CASRARTTLGYNEQFF. The CDR3 bases are TGTGCCAGCAGGGCTCGGACTACCTTAGGGTACAATGAGCAGTTCTTC.

The CDR3 reads CASSYGQEAEKLFF. Here the CDR3 DNA reads TGTGCCAGCAGTTACGGCCAGGAGGCGGAAAAACTGTTTTTT. The chain is built from TRBV6-5 and TRBJ1-4; D gene ambiguous. The CDR3 is 14 amino acids. Trimming left V 2 bases short and J 8 bases short, with 12 bases between. CDR1 and CDR2 from the germline V gene are MNHEY and SVGAGI.